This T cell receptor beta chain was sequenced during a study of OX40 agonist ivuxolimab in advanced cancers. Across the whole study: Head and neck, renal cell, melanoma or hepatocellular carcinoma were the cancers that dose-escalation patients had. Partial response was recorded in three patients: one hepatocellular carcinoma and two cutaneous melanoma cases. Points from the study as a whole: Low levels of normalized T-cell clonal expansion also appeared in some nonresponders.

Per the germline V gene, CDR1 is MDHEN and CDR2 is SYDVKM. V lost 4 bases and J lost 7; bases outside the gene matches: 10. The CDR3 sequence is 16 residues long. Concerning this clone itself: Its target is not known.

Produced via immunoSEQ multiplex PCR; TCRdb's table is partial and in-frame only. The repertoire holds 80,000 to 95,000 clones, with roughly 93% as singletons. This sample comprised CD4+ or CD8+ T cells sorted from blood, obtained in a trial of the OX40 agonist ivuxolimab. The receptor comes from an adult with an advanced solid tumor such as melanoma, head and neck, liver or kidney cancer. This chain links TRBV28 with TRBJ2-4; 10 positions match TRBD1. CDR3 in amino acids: CASSSPGTGARNIQYF. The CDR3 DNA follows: TGTGCCAGCAGTTCCCCCGGGACAGGGGCCAGGAACATTCAGTACTTC.